This paragraph reports one T cell receptor (beta chain). Its antigen remains unidentified. Nothing much larger sits one base from this clone, and base qualities are not available. This sample is part of a study of shared clonotypes between healthy human individuals (dated by TCRdb to about 2020). Regarding the complete study: The cohort included a few men and a couple of women between 18 and 49 years of age. Per donor, three plates each were used for CD4 naive and CD4 memory, two for CD8 naive, and one for CD8 memory. Blood TCR repertoires of five healthy adults were deeply sequenced to estimate repertoire size and the extent of clonotype sharing between individuals. To increase sequencing depth and limit assay-specific biases, different laboratories used diverse techniques to prepare libraries and sequence TCR repertoires. Each donor's leukapheresis produced roughly between roughly 0.85 and 9.5 billion PBMCs. Paper-wide results and their limitations: Across a few donors, approximately 5% of naive CD4, 3% to 4% of naive CD8, under 2.5% of memory CD4, and approximately 0.4% of memory CD8 clonotypes were shared. Incomplete sequencing was indicated by rarefaction of sorted-subset datasets, despite the large sequencing depth. Higher generation probabilities were observed for clonotypes shared by all four sorted-subset donors than for non-shared clonotypes. Estimated clonotype richness was generally larger for naive than for memory subsets. Based on pairwise subsampling, the degree of clonotype sharing among donors was expected to be affected by sequencing depth. Because the study included only a small number of donors, the genetic and exposure-history diversity represented was limited. Sampling was restricted to blood, and TCR repertoires in tissues likely differ from the TCR repertoires found in blood.

For the CD8 naive samples, CD45RO-negative cells were positively selected for CCR7, yielding a CD45RA+CCR7+ population from which TemRA cells were excluded. The donors were healthy, HIV-negative adults with no recently reported acute infections or vaccinations. Every donor was a Caucasian adult living in Nashville, Tennessee, USA. Blood was collected by leukapheresis, and PBMCs were isolated by Ficoll-Histopaque density gradient centrifugation and then cryopreserved in liquid nitrogen vapor phase. Analytical flow cytometry was used to check the purity and quantity of every magnetically sorted T cell population. Each sorted fraction had its genomic DNA isolated and then quantified by UV absorbance on a Nanodrop 2000c. Using the deep immunoSEQ assay, TCR CDR3 regions were amplified from genomic DNA by multiplex PCR. Extracted genomic DNA from each cell subset was distributed evenly across all wells of several immunoSEQ 96-well plates, and each plate was treated as a replicate. For sorted subsets, around 0.2 ug of genomic DNA, equivalent to 25,000 to 35,000 T cell genomes, went into each replicate PCR. The purified libraries were quantified using a Qubit 3.0 fluorometer, sized with a Bioanalyzer 2100, and then quantified again using the KAPA Library Quantification kit. Every immunoSEQ 96-well plate was sequenced on a separate single-read 150-cycle Illumina NextSeq 550 flow cell. In the authors' own workflow: The immunoSEQ output contained only junctional sequences without quality scores, so filtering could not match that applied to full-length reads. Sequences were annotated with PyIR, a Python wrapper for IgBLAST v1.9, using IMGT germline references to assign V/J genes and CDR3. Reads with weak V/J assignments (E-value above 1e-6), missing CDR3, stop codons, out-of-frame junctions, or ambiguous translated residues were removed. V3J clonotypes were defined by identical inferred V gene, J gene, and CDR3 amino acid sequence. Percentage overlap between repertoires was calculated by dividing the number of shared unique clonotypes by the size of the smaller repertoire. RTK rarefaction, the Chao1 estimator, and Recon v2.1 estimates of unobserved clonotypes were used to assess repertoire richness. Generation probabilities for all TCRbeta clonotypes obtained by the gDNA method from four donors were computed using OLGA. Entries here come from immuneACCESS through TCRdb and include only in-frame sequences with V and J called. Some clones fail to appear in such tables; in the studies checked, an unresolved V gene covers under half of the shortfall, and the cause of the remainder is unknown. V and J calls and clone size are given by that table; D and trimming were obtained from the DNA. This sample holds approximately 840,000 clones; around 96% were observed only once. The ten biggest clones cover less than 0.3% of the sample.

The germline V gene (reference sequence) gives CDR1 as PRHDT and CDR2 as FYEKMQ. V is cut by 1 base and J by 6 bases, and the space between the germline ends is 5 bases. The CDR3 holds 12 amino acids from the cysteine to the phenylalanine. Of all the DNA, just the CDR3 is kept, 36 bases in frame from base 1. Specimen: naive CD8+ T cells sorted from blood. The label giving this sample's cell subset or site can be read as: CD45RA+CCR7+. The source of this sequence is a man aged 25-40 years in good health. The chain uses TRBV13 and TRBJ2-3; no D gene can be assigned with confidence. The CDR3 here reads CASSLATDTQYF. In nucleotides, the sequence is TGTGCCAGCAGCTTAGCCACGGATACGCAGTATTTT. Extended through the reference TRBV13 and TRBJ2-3 proteins, this CDR3 yields the full variable domain: AAGVIQSPRHLIKEKRETATLKCYPIPRHDTVYWYQQGPGQDPQFLISFYEKMQSDKGSIPDRFSAQQFSDYHSELNMSSLELGDSALYFCASSLATDTQYFGPGTRLTVL.